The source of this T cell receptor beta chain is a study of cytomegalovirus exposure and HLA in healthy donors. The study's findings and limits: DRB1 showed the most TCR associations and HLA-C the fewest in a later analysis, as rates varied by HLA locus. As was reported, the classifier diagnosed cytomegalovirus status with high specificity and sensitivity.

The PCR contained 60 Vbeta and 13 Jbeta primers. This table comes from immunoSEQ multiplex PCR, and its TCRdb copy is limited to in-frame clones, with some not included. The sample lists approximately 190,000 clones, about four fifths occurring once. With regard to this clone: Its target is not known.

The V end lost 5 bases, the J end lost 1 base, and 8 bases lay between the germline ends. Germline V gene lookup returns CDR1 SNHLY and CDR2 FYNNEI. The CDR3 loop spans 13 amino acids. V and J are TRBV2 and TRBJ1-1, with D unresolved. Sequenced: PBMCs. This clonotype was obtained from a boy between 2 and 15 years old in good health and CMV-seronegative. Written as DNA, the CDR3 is TGTGCCAGCAGTCCGAACAGGAACACTGAAGCTTTCTTT. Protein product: CASSPNRNTEAFF. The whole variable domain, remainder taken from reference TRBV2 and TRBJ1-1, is EPEVTQTPSHQVTQMGQEVILRCVPISNHLYFYWYRQILGQKVEFLVSFYNNEISEKSEIFDDQFSVERPDGSNFTLKIRSTKLEDSAMYFCASSPNRNTEAFFGQGTRLTVV.